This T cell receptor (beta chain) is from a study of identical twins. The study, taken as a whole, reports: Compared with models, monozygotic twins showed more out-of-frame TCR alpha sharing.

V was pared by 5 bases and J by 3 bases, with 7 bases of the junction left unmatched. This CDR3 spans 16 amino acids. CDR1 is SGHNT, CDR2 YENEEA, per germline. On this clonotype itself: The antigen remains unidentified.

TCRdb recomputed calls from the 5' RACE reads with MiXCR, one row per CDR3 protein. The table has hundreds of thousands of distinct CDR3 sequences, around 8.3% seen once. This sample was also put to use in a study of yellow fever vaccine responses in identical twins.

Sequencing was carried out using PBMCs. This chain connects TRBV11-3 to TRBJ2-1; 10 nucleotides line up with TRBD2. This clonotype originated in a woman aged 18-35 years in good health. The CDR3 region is CASSASSGSSYNEQFF. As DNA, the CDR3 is TGTGCCAGCAGCGCATCTAGCGGGAGCAGCTACAATGAGCAGTTCTTC.